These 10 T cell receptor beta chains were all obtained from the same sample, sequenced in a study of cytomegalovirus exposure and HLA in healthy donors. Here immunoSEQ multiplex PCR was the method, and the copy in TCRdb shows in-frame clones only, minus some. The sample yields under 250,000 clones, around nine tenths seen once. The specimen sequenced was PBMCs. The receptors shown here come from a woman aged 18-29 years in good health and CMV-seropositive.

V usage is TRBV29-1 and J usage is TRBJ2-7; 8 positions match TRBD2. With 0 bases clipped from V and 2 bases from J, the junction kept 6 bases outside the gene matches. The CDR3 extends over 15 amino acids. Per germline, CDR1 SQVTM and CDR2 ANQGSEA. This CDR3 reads CSVEETIGRAYEQYF. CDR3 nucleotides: TGCAGCGTTGAAGAGACTATCGGGAGGGCCTACGAGCAGTACTTC.

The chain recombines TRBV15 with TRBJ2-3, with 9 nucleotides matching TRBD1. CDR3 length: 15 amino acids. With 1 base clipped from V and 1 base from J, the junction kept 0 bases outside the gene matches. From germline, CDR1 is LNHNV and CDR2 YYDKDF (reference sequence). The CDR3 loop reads CATSRGDRGTDTQYF. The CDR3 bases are TGTGCCACCAGCAGAGGGGACAGGGGCACAGATACGCAGTATTTT.

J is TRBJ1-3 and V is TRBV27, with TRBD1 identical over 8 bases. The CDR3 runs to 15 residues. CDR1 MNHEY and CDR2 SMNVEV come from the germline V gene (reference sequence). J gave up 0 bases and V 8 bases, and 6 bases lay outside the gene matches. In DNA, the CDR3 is TGTGCCAGCCGGGAACAGGGGGTCTCTGGAAACACCATATATTTT. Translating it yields CASREQGVSGNTIYF.

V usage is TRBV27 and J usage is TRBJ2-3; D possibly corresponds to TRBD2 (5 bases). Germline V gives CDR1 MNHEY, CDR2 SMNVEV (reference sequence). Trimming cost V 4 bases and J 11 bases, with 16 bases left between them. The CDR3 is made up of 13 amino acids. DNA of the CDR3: TGTGCCAGCAGTTACCGCCCGGGGAATGAGCAGTATTTT. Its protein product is CASSYRPGNEQYF.

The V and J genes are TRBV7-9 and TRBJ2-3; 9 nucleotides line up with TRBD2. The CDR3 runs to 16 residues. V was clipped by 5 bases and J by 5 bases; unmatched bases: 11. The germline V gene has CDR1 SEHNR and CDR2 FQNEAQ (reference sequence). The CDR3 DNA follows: TGTGCCAGCAGCGCCGCGGGCGGGAGGGCCGTAGATACGCAGTATTTT. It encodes CASSAAGGRAVDTQYF.

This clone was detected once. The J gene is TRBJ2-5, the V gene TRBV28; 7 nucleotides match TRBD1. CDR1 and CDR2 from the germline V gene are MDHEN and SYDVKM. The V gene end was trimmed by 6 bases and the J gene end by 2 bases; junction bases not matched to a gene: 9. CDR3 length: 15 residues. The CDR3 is CASSSHGQAQETQYF. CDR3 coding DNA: TGTGCCAGCAGCAGCCATGGACAGGCTCAAGAGACCCAGTACTTC.

The CDR3, as DNA: TGTGCCAGCAGTCCGGGGACAGCGATGACGAACACTGAAGCTTTCTTT. Protein sequence: CASSPGTAMTNTEAFF. V and J are TRBV28 and TRBJ1-1, with 7 bases identical to TRBD1. The V gene's germline CDR1 is MDHEN and CDR2 SYDVKM. The CDR3 is 16 residues long. The ends lost 5 bases at V and 1 base at J; junction bases unmatched: 10. The full variable domain, rest sourced from reference TRBV28 and TRBJ1-1, is DVKVTQSSRYLVKRTGEKVFLECVQDMDHENMFWYRQDPGLGLRLIYFSYDVKMKEKGDIPEGYSVSREKKERFSLILESASTNQTSMYLCASSPGTAMTNTEAFFGQGTRLTVV.

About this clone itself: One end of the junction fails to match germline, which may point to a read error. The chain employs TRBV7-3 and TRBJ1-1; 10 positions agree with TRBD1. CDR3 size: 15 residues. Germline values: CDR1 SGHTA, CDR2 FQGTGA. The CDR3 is CASSLTTGGAGLAFF. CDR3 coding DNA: TGTGCCAGCAGCCTAACGACAGGGGGCGCAGGTTTAGCTTTCTTT.

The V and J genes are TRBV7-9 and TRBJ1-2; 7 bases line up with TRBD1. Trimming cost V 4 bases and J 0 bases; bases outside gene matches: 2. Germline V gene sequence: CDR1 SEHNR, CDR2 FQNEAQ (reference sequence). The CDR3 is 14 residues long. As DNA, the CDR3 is TGTGCCAGCAGCTGGACAGGTGCTAACTATGGCTACACCTTC. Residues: CASSWTGANYGYTF.

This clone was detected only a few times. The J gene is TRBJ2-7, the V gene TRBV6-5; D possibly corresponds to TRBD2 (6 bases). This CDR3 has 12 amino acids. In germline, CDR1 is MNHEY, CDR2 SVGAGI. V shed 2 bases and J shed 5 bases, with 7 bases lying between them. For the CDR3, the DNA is TGTGCCAGCAGTTACGGGGAGGACGAGCAGTACTTC. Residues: CASSYGEDEQYF.